The sequence of this T cell receptor beta chain was determined in a study of T cell responses to AZD1222 COVID-19 vaccine. Using immunoSEQ multiplex PCR, the repertoire was profiled, and TCRdb retains in-frame clones only, with some absent. Of about 120,000 clones in the sample, approximately 89% are singletons; the top ten hold around 4.3%. General study findings and limits: CD4 TCRs associated with vaccination spanned spike, dominating at 160-218 and 743-854. The breadth and depth of Spike-specific TCRs increased once two AZD1222 doses had been given. Baseline antibody screening turned up just six or seven seropositive AZD1222 recipients.

This clone was observed once. What it binds is unknown. The specimen comprised peripheral blood, sampled on day 0 of AZD1222 vaccination. The sequence derives from an adult in good health.

CDR3 nucleotides: TGTGCCTGGAGCCCAGACAGGGCTAATGAAAAACTGTTTTTT. It is translated as CAWSPDRANEKLFF. The J gene is TRBJ1-4, the V gene TRBV30; 7 bases map to TRBD1. CDR1 and CDR2 from the germline V gene are GTSNPN and SVGIG (reference sequence). The CDR3 is 14 amino acids. After removal of 3 bases from V and 3 bases from J, the junction contained 4 bases not matched to a gene.